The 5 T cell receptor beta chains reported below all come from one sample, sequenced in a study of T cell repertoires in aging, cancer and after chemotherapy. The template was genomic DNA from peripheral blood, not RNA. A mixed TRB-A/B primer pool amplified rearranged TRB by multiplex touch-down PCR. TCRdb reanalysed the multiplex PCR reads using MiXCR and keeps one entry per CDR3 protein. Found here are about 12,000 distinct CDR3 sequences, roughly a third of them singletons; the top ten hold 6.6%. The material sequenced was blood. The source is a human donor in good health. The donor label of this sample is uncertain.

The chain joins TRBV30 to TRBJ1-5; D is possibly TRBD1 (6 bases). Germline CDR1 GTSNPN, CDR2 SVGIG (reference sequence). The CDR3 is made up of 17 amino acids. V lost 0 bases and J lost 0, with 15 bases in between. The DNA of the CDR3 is TGTGCCTGGAGTGTACCAGGGGCGATTTATAGCAATCAGCCCCAGCATTTT. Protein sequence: CAWSVPGAIYSNQPQHF.

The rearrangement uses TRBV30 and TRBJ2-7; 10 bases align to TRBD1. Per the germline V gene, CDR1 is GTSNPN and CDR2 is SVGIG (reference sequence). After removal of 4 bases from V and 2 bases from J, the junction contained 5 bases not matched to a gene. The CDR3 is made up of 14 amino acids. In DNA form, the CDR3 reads TGTGCCTGGACCGCCGGGACAGGGGCCTACGAGCAGTACTTC. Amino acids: CAWTAGTGAYEQYF.

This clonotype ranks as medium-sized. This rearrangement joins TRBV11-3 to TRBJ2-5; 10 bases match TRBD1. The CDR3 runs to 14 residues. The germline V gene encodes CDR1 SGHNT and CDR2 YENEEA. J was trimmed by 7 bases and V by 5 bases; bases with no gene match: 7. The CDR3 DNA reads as TGTGCCAGCAGCCCCGACAGGGGGCAGGGGACCCAGTACTTC. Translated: CASSPDRGQGTQYF.

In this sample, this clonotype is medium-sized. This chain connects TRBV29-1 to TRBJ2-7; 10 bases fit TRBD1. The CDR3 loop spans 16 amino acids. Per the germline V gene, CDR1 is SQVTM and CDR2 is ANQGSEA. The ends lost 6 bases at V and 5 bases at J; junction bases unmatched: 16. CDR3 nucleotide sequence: TGCAGCGTGCCGGGACAGGGGAATCGGCTAGTTAACGAGCAGTACTTC. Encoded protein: CSVPGQGNRLVNEQYF.

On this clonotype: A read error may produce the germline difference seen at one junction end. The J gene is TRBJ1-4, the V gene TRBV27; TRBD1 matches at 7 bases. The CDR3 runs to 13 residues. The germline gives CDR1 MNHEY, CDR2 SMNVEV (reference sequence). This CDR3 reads CTSRGYGNEKLFF. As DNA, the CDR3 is TGTACCAGCAGGGGGTATGGGAATGAAAAACTGTTTTTT.